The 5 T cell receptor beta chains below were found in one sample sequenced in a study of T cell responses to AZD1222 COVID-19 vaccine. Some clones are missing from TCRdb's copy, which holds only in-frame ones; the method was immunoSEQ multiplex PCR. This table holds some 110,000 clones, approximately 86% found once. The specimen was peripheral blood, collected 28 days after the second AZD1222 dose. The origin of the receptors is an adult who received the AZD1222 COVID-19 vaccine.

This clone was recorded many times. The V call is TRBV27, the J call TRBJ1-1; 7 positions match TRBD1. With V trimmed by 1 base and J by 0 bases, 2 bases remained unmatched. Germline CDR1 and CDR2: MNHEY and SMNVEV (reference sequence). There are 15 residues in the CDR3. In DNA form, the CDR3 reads TGTGCCAGCAGTTTATGGGGGACAGTGAACACTGAAGCTTTCTTT. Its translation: CASSLWGTVNTEAFF.

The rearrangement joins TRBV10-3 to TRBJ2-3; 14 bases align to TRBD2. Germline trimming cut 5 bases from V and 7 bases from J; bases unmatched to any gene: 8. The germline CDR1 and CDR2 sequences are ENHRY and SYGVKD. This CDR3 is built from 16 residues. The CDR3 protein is CAISPKGLAGENTQYF. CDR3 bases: TGTGCCATCAGTCCTAAGGGACTAGCGGGAGAAAATACGCAGTATTTT.

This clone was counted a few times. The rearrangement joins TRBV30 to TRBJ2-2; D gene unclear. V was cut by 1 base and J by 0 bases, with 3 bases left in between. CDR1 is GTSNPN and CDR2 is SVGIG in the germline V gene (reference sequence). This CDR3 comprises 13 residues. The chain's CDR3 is CAWSGPNTGELFF. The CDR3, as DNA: TGTGCCTGGAGTGGCCCGAACACCGGGGAGCTGTTTTTT. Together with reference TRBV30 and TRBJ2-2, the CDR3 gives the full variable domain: SQTIHQWPATLVQPVGSPLSLECTVEGTSNPNLYWYRQAAGRGLQLLFYSVGIGQISSEVPQNLSASRPQDRQFILSSKKLLLSDSGFYLCAWSGPNTGELFFGEGSRLTVL.

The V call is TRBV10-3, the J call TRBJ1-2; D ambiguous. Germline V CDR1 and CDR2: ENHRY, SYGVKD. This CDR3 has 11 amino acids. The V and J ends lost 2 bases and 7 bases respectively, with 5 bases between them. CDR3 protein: CAISERGGYTF. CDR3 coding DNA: TGTGCCATCAGTGAGCGGGGTGGCTACACCTTC.

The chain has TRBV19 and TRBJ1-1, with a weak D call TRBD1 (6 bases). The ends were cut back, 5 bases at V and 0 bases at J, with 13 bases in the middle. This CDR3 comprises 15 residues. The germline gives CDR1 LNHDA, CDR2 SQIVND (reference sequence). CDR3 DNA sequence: TGTGCCAGTAGTGTGTCAGGGGCAATGAACACTGAAGCTTTCTTT. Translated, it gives CASSVSGAMNTEAFF.